Below are 15 T cell receptor beta chains sequenced from a single sample in a study of shared clonotypes between healthy human individuals. TCRdb keeps only in-frame clones here, not all; method: immunoSEQ multiplex PCR. The sample consists of a few million clones, approximately 92% of them appearing once. Sequencing was performed on naive CD4+ T cells sorted from blood. The subset: CD45RA+ positively selected. The receptor source for this set is a man aged 18 to 29 in good health.

The rearrangement joins TRBV5-1 to TRBJ2-3; TRBD2 matches 8 bases. Germline V gene lookup returns CDR1 SGHRS and CDR2 YFSETQ. Trimming took 1 base from V and 1 from J; bases not matched to a gene: 5. This CDR3 is 16 amino acids long. CDR3: CASSLPGGVGTDTQYF. The DNA of the CDR3 is TGCGCCAGCAGCTTGCCCGGGGGGGTTGGCACAGATACGCAGTATTTT.

Only a few counts were recorded for this clone. This CDR3 is also generated by other DNA sequences in the sample. The rearrangement links TRBV9 to TRBJ2-2; D gene ambiguous. CDR1 is SGDLS, CDR2 YYNGEE, per germline. V dropped 3 bases and J dropped 6 bases, with 6 bases sitting between them. This CDR3 is 12 amino acids long. This CDR3 is CASSGLAGELFF. In DNA form, the CDR3 reads TGTGCCAGCAGCGGGTTAGCCGGGGAGCTGTTTTTT.

This clone was counted once. This CDR3 reads CASTTPGPVSDTQYF. The CDR3 region has the DNA TGTGCCAGCACCACCCCGGGACCAGTTTCAGATACGCAGTATTTT. The chain carries TRBV2 and TRBJ2-3; D might be TRBD1 or TRBD2, each matching 5 bases. This CDR3 has 15 amino acids. Germline CDR1 SNHLY, CDR2 FYNNEI. The V end was cut by 7 bases, the J end by 4 bases, with 18 bases between.

This clone was found once. V is TRBV15 and J is TRBJ2-7; TRBD1 is a possible D gene (6 bases). The CDR3 is 14 residues long. V dropped 0 bases and J dropped 5 bases, with 11 bases sitting between them. The germline gives CDR1 LNHNV, CDR2 YYDKDF (reference sequence). CDR3 residues: CATSRDRPGDEQYF. The CDR3 region has the DNA TGTGCCACCAGCAGAGATCGACCAGGGGACGAGCAGTACTTC. Using reference TRBV15 and TRBJ2-7 for the parts outside the CDR3, the full variable domain is DAMVIQNPRYQVTQFGKPVTLSCSQTLNHNVMYWYQQKSSQAPKLLFHYYDKDFNNEADTPDNFQSRRPNTSFCFLDIRSPGLGDTAMYLCATSRDRPGDEQYFGPGTRLTVT.

J is TRBJ2-1 and V is TRBV11-2, with 8 bases fitting TRBD2. This CDR3 is 16 amino acids long. Trimming cost V 1 base and J 11 bases; bases outside gene matches: 13. Germline V lookup: CDR1 SGHAT, CDR2 FQNNGV. The CDR3 DNA is TGTGCCAGCAGCTTAGTTAGCGGGACTATGCTCCCCCAGCAGTTCTTC. It translates to CASSLVSGTMLPQQFF.

The chain has TRBV27 and TRBJ2-7; D is perhaps TRBD1 (5 bases). Germline CDR1 MNHEY, CDR2 SMNVEV (reference sequence). Trimming took off 4 bases at V and 0 bases at J, with 13 bases between the two ends. There are 15 residues in the CDR3. The chain's CDR3 is CASSSLGAASYEQYF. CDR3 bases: TGTGCCAGCAGTTCCCTAGGGGCAGCCTCCTACGAGCAGTACTTC.

The rearrangement uses TRBV10-3 and TRBJ2-5, with 11 bases identical to TRBD2. Germline CDR1 is ENHRY and CDR2 is SYGVKD. CDR3 length: 15 amino acids. V shed 6 bases and J 3 bases; nucleotides not matched to a gene: 6. The CDR3 loop is CAIREMGLAEETQYF. CDR3 bases: TGTGCCATCAGAGAGATGGGACTAGCGGAAGAGACCCAGTACTTC.

The rearrangement links TRBV5-6 to TRBJ2-7; 8 nucleotides align to TRBD1. This CDR3 has 14 residues. The germline V gene has CDR1 SGHDT and CDR2 YYEEEE. Trimming removed 4 bases from V and 1 base from J; junction bases left unmatched: 4. The CDR3 DNA reads TGTGCCAGCAGCGGCCGGGACAGGTCCTACGAGCAGTACTTC. It specifies CASSGRDRSYEQYF.

The chain employs TRBV10-3 and TRBJ1-1, with D perhaps matching TRBD1 (6 bases). Between the trimmed V and J ends, which lost 2 bases and 8 bases, there was a span of 12 bases. The CDR3 contains 13 residues. CDR1 is ENHRY and CDR2 is SYGVKD in the germline V gene. CDR3 DNA sequence: TGTGCCATCAGTGAGGCGGGGGGCCCCGAAGCTTTCTTT. This gives the protein CAISEAGGPEAFF.

The chain has TRBV7-9 and TRBJ1-2; a possible D gene is TRBD1 (5 bases). V lost 1 base to trimming and J lost 2 bases, with 17 bases between them. This CDR3 spans 17 amino acids. Germline loops: CDR1 SEHNR, CDR2 FQNEAQ (reference sequence). The CDR3 sequence: CASSLGQLYPGNYGYTF. The CDR3 bases are TGTGCCAGCAGCTTAGGACAGCTCTACCCAGGGAACTATGGCTACACCTTC.

The CDR3 spells CAWTRDRVFLNTEAFF. The CDR3 DNA follows: TGTGCCTGGACTCGGGACAGGGTGTTTTTGAACACTGAAGCTTTCTTT. The chain uses TRBV30 and TRBJ1-1; 9 nucleotides agree with TRBD1. With V trimmed by 4 bases and J by 0 bases, 9 bases remained unmatched. Germline loops: CDR1 GTSNPN, CDR2 SVGIG (reference sequence). The CDR3 runs to 16 residues.

This rearrangement joins TRBV6-1 to TRBJ2-3, with TRBD1 as a possible D gene (6 bases). Trimming stripped 4 bases from V and 8 bases from J, with 13 bases between. The CDR3 loop spans 13 amino acids. Per germline, CDR1 MNHNS and CDR2 SASEGT. As DNA, the CDR3 is TGTGCCAGCAGTGGGTGGACAGCCTCTACGCAGTATTTT. Protein sequence: CASSGWTASTQYF.

The chain employs TRBV19 and TRBJ2-1, with 8 bases identical to TRBD2. Germline V gene lookup returns CDR1 LNHDA and CDR2 SQIVND (reference sequence). This CDR3 has 14 residues. Trimming removed 3 bases from V and 7 bases from J; junction bases left unmatched: 5. The CDR3 reads CASSIIGGANEQFF. The DNA for the CDR3 is TGTGCCAGTAGTATTATCGGGGGGGCAAATGAGCAGTTCTTC.

The chain uses TRBV28 and TRBJ1-2; 7 positions match TRBD1. This CDR3 has 17 amino acids. Losses at the gene ends were 1 base for V and 1 base for J; bases not matched to a gene: 9. The germline V gene encodes CDR1 MDHEN and CDR2 SYDVKM. In nucleotides, the CDR3 is TGTGCCAGCAGTTTATCTATGGGGACAGCCAATAACTATGGCTACACCTTC. This sequence encodes CASSLSMGTANNYGYTF.

The chain employs TRBV6-5 and TRBJ2-7; 8 nucleotides match TRBD2. The V gene end was trimmed by 0 bases and the J gene end by 0 bases; junction bases not matched to a gene: 4. Germline V lookup: CDR1 MNHEY, CDR2 SVGAGI. CDR3 length: 16 amino acids. Here the CDR3 reads CASSYSGLDTSYEQYF. The CDR3 DNA follows: TGTGCCAGCAGTTACTCGGGACTAGATACCTCCTACGAGCAGTACTTC.